The following is a TCR beta chain sequence with its context. The CDR3 spans 14 residues. CDR1 and CDR2 (germline): SNHLY, FYNNEI. The V gene lost 5 bases and the J gene lost 6 bases, with 16 bases spanning the gap. Sequencing was performed with immunoSEQ multiplex PCR; in TCRdb, only in-frame clones are kept and a portion is missing. The profile covers 90,000 to 120,000 clones, with just under 90% appearing a single time and over 3% taken by the ten largest. The source of the sample is a study of T cell responses to AZD1222 COVID-19 vaccine. This sample comprised peripheral blood, obtained on day 0 of AZD1222 vaccination. This receptor was identified in an adult in good health. The chain is built from TRBV2 and TRBJ1-1; D remains unclear. CDR3 sequence: CASSPRQVGSEAFF. In nucleotides, the CDR3 is TGTGCCAGCAGTCCGAGGCAGGTTGGTTCTGAAGCTTTCTTT.